The sequence of this T cell receptor beta chain was determined in a study of neurological immune-mediated disorders. TCRdb re-derived calls from the 5' RACE reads in MiXCR, one entry per CDR3 protein. The repertoire consists of tens of thousands of distinct CDR3 sequences, with 3.5% occurring once and the leading ten covering less than 3%. CDR3 size: 17 residues. Per germline, CDR1 DFQATT and CDR2 SNEGSKA (reference sequence). Deletions cut 3 bases from V and 2 bases from J, with 20 bases between. This clonotype has at least ten counts. This chain connects TRBV20-1 to TRBJ2-1; D is unclear. Sequencing was carried out using PBMCs. The sequence was obtained from a woman aged 45 to 65 with multiple sclerosis. The CDR3: CSASDLGPRTAYNEQFF. The DNA of the CDR3 is TGCAGTGCTAGCGATCTGGGTCCGAGAACCGCCTACAATGAGCAGTTCTTC.